This T cell receptor beta chain was recorded in a study of shared clonotypes between healthy human individuals. Study information: Ranging from 18 to 49 in age, donors were a couple of women and a few men. Findings of the study overall: Rarefaction showed that sequencing of sorted subsets was incomplete (despite large depth).

This clone has just one count. Its antigen is undetermined. Generated by immunoSEQ multiplex PCR, the TCRdb table keeps only in-frame clones and is missing some. The sample yields 2 million to 2.5 million clones, roughly 93% seen once. The donors were all Caucasian adults (living in Nashville, Tennessee). Germline V lookup: CDR1 LGHNA, CDR2 YNFKEQ. Trimming left V 1 base short and J 3 bases short, with 13 bases between. The CDR3 contains 16 residues. Sequenced input: naive CD4+ T cells from PBMCs. The sample's subset: CD45RA+ positively selected. V is TRBV4-2 and J is TRBJ2-1; D might be TRBD2 (5 bases). The origin of this receptor is a young man in good health. Some clones in this sample may be carry-over from other donors' samples. The CDR3 bases are TGTGCCAGCAGCCAAGGAGGGCGGGCCGGCTACAATGAGCAGTTCTTC. It translates to CASSQGGRAGYNEQFF.